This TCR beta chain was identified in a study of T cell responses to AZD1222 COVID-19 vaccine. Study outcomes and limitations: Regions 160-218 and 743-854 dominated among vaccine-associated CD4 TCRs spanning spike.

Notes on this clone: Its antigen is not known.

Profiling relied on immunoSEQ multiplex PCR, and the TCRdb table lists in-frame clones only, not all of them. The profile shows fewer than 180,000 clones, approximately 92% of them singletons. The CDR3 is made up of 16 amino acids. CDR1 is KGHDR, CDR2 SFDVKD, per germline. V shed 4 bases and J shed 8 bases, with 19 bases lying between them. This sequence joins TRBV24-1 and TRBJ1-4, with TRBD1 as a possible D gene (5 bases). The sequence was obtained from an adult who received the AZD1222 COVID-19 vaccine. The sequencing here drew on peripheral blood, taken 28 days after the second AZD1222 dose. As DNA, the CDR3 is TGTGCCACCAGTGACAAAACTCAGGGAGGGGCAGAAAAACTGTTTTTT. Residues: CATSDKTQGGAEKLFF.